This TCR beta chain was recovered during a study of CD8 T cells in ankylosing spondylitis. Study-wide findings and caveats: Past research had described some motif variants in reactive arthritis synovial fluid and blood. A TCR beta motif made of fewer than ten highly homologous variants seemed typical of ankylosing spondylitis blood.

Germline lookup yields CDR1 DFQATT and CDR2 SNEGSKA (reference sequence). The CDR3 is 11 residues long. V was pared by 4 bases and J by 4 bases, with 7 bases between. Libraries of TCR beta came from quantitative 5'-RACE with molecular barcodes. Each CDR3 protein gets one entry after TCRdb re-called the 5' RACE reads with MiXCR. Among approximately 340,000 distinct CDR3 sequences listed, about 15% were seen once. Details on this clonotype: The antigen remains unidentified.

This TCR was sampled from a male donor with ankylosing spondylitis or in good health (not recorded which). The chain employs TRBV20-1 and TRBJ1-1; a possible D gene is TRBD1 (5 bases). The sequenced sample consisted of blood, either unsorted or a sorted T cell fraction (not recorded which). The CDR3 protein is CSAKGTTEAFF. For the CDR3, the DNA is TGCAGTGCTAAAGGGACCACTGAAGCTTTCTTT.